These 13 T cell receptor beta chains share one sample of origin, sequenced in a study of blood T cell repertoires in COVID-19. TCRdb's copy holds only in-frame clones and misses some; the assay was immunoSEQ multiplex PCR. Of roughly 210,000 clones listed, 88% are singletons. What was sequenced was peripheral blood. These receptors all stem from a man between 65 and 85 years old with acute or convalescent COVID-19.

The V gene is TRBV19, the J gene TRBJ1-4; 7 bases line up with TRBD1. This CDR3 spans 15 amino acids. The germline CDR1 and CDR2 sequences are LNHDA and SQIVND (reference sequence). V shed 8 bases, J shed 7 bases, and the junction held 13 bases outside the gene matches. The CDR3: CASLRRYRGGEKLFF. The CDR3 DNA reads TGTGCCAGTCTTAGGAGGTACAGGGGCGGTGAAAAACTGTTTTTT.

The chain couples TRBV6-5 to TRBJ1-5; a possible D gene is TRBD1 (6 bases). CDR3 length: 13 residues. The V gene's germline CDR1 is MNHEY and CDR2 SVGAGI. Trimming removed 6 bases from V and 4 bases from J, with 10 bases in between. CDR3 coding DNA: TGTGCCAGCAGGGAGGGGGGGAATCAGCCCCAGCATTTT. Protein sequence: CASREGGNQPQHF.

The chain joins TRBV5-8 to TRBJ2-6; tentatively, D is TRBD1 (6 bases). The CDR3 is made up of 17 amino acids. The germline V gene encodes CDR1 SGHTS and CDR2 YDEGEE. Trimming took 0 bases from V and 0 from J, leaving 10 bases between them. The CDR3 nucleotides are TGTGCCAGCAGCTTGGGACAGGTTCCCTCTGGGGCCAACGTCCTGACTTTC. This encodes CASSLGQVPSGANVLTF.

This sequence joins TRBV5-1 and TRBJ2-2, with unresolved D. This CDR3 is built from 14 residues. Deletions cut 1 base from V and 6 bases from J, with 10 bases between. The germline V gene encodes CDR1 SGHRS and CDR2 YFSETQ. CDR3 in amino acids: CASSLSSSPGELFF. CDR3 in DNA: TGCGCCAGCAGCTTGTCGAGTAGCCCCGGGGAGCTGTTTTTT.

This chain connects TRBV16 to TRBJ1-5; possible D gene TRBD1, 5 bases. The V gene's germline CDR1 is KGHSY and CDR2 FQNENV. V was clipped by 0 bases and J by 4 bases, with 13 bases between them. The CDR3 has 16 amino acids. CDR3 in amino acids: CASSQSRGVLNQPQHF. The DNA for the CDR3 is TGTGCCAGCAGCCAATCGCGGGGGGTCCTAAATCAGCCCCAGCATTTT.

This chain connects TRBV3-1 (or the pseudogene TRBV3-2) to TRBJ1-1; possible D gene TRBD1, 6 bases. This CDR3 has 15 residues. Germline CDR1 is LGHDT and CDR2 is YNNKEL (reference sequence). V dropped 1 base and J dropped 5 bases, with 14 bases sitting between them. The CDR3 bases are TGTGCCAGCAGCCAAGGGGGAGGGGGGAAAACTGAAGCTTTCTTT. Translated, it gives CASSQGGGGKTEAFF.

CDR3 loop: CATSDPTGGEETQYF. In nucleotides, the CDR3 is TGTGCCACCAGTGACCCGACAGGGGGGGAAGAGACCCAGTACTTC. The chain has TRBV24-1 and TRBJ2-5, with 9 nucleotides matching TRBD1. CDR3 size: 15 residues. Germline CDR1 and CDR2: KGHDR and SFDVKD. V gave up 4 bases and J gave up 3 bases; unmatched junction bases: 5.

The chain combines TRBV3-1 (or the pseudogene TRBV3-2) with TRBJ1-2; D possibly corresponds to TRBD1 (6 bases). The V end lost 5 bases, the J end lost 8 bases, and 18 bases lay between the germline ends. CDR3 length: 14 residues. Germline V lookup: CDR1 LGHDT, CDR2 YNNKEL (reference sequence). This CDR3 is CASSLDRLGGGYTF. The CDR3 DNA reads as TGTGCCAGCAGCTTGGACAGACTTGGGGGCGGCTACACCTTC.

The chain links TRBV19 to TRBJ1-1; 7 nucleotides align to TRBD1. CDR3 size: 15 residues. V was pared by 3 bases and J by 4 bases, with 8 bases of the junction left unmatched. Looked up from germline, CDR1 is LNHDA and CDR2 is SQIVND (reference sequence). The CDR3 spells CASSIPRAGGTEAFF. The CDR3 region has the DNA TGTGCCAGTAGTATCCCCCGCGCAGGGGGCACTGAAGCTTTCTTT.

V is TRBV27 and J is TRBJ2-1; D may be TRBD2 (6 bases). The CDR3 is 15 residues long. Germline V lookup: CDR1 MNHEY, CDR2 SMNVEV (reference sequence). The V end was cut by 1 base, the J end by 5 bases, with 12 bases between. The CDR3 loop reads CASSLWGDWNNEQFF. The CDR3 DNA is TGTGCCAGCAGTTTATGGGGGGATTGGAACAATGAGCAGTTCTTC.

The rearrangement joins TRBV2 to TRBJ2-1; TRBD1 matches 11 bases. This CDR3 has 16 residues. CDR1 SNHLY and CDR2 FYNNEI come from the germline V gene. With 6 bases clipped from V and 7 bases from J, the junction kept 11 bases outside the gene matches. CDR3 in DNA: TGTGCCAGCAGGGGGGACAGGGGGTATGACGGGAATGAGCAGTTCTTC. This translates into CASRGDRGYDGNEQFF.

The chain couples TRBV18 to TRBJ2-7, with 9 bases aligning to TRBD1. Germline CDR1 and CDR2: KGHSH and LQKENI. This CDR3 is built from 13 residues. With V trimmed by 5 bases and J by 6 bases, 5 bases remained unmatched. This CDR3 reads CASSSKDRGEQYF. The CDR3 DNA reads as TGTGCCAGCTCATCCAAGGACAGGGGCGAGCAGTACTTC. Using reference TRBV18 and TRBJ2-7 for the parts outside the CDR3, the full variable domain is NAGVMQNPRHLVRRRGQEARLRCSPMKGHSHVYWYRQLPEEGLKFMVYLQKENIIDESGMPKERFSAEFPKEGPSILRIQQVVRGDSAAYFCASSSKDRGEQYFGPGTRLTVT.

This clone was seen a handful of times. The V and J genes are TRBV27 and TRBJ1-6; TRBD1 aligns across 9 bases. CDR3 length: 15 amino acids. The V gene's germline CDR1 is MNHEY and CDR2 SMNVEV (reference sequence). Trimming at V came to 6 bases and at J to 8 bases, leaving 8 bases not matched to a gene. CDR3 residues: CASRPGTGLYSPLHF. The CDR3 DNA follows: TGTGCCAGCAGACCAGGGACAGGGCTGTATTCACCCCTCCACTTT.